The 9 T cell receptor beta chains given below trace back to one sample, sequenced in a study of post-analysis software for immune sequencing data. Whole-study findings and limits: In patients, TRBV5-6, TRBV5-1 and TRBV20-1 belonged to roughly five TRBV segments found more frequently than in controls.

The library was made from cDNA and included unique molecular identifiers. TCRdb called the PCR reads again in MiXCR, with one record for every CDR3 protein. The sample carries 350,000 to 500,000 distinct CDR3 sequences, 39% recorded once. Their cognate antigens are unknown. Sequencing used blood. These receptors were collected from a girl aged 2-10 years with multiple sclerosis.

The gene calls are TRBV20-1 and TRBJ2-7; possible D gene TRBD1, 5 bases. The germline V gene has CDR1 DFQATT and CDR2 SNEGSKA (reference sequence). V was clipped by 3 bases and J by 3 bases, with 9 bases between them. The CDR3 consists of 12 residues. CDR3 nucleotides: TGCAGTGCTAGGACAGTACGCTACGAGCAGTACTTC. Translating it yields CSARTVRYEQYF.

The CDR3 loop reads CASSLPWQETQYF. The CDR3 region has the DNA TGTGCCAGCAGCCTGCCTTGGCAGGAGACCCAGTACTTC. This chain links TRBV7-8 with TRBJ2-5; D is ambiguous. The germline V gene has CDR1 SGHVS and CDR2 FQNEAQ. The V gene lost 5 bases and the J gene lost 5 bases, with 12 bases spanning the gap. CDR3 length: 13 amino acids.

This clonotype came up once. V gene TRBV7-9 combines with J gene TRBJ1-2, with D uncertain. CDR3 size: 16 residues. Germline CDR1 reads SEHNR; CDR2 reads FQNEAQ (reference sequence). V was pared by 2 bases and J by 2 bases, with 15 bases between. CDR3 residues: CASSLSPPRPNYGYTF. The CDR3 DNA follows: TGTGCCAGCAGCTTATCCCCACCCAGGCCGAACTATGGCTACACCTTC. Variable domain in full (rest from reference TRBV7-9 and TRBJ1-2): DTGVSQNPRHKITKRGQNVTFRCDPISEHNRLYWYRQTLGQGPEFLTYFQNEAQLEKSRLLSDRFSAERPKGSFSTLEIQRTEQGDSAMYLCASSLSPPRPNYGYTFGSGTRLTVV.

This chain links TRBV18 with TRBJ2-7; no firm D call. Deletions cut 2 bases from V and 2 bases from J, with 10 bases between. Germline V CDR1 and CDR2: KGHSH, LQKENI. The CDR3 is 14 amino acids. CDR3 nucleotides: TGTGCCAGCTCACCATTTCCAGAAGCCTACGAGCAGTACTTC. It codes for CASSPFPEAYEQYF.

The chain uses TRBV10-3 and TRBJ2-2; 10 positions agree with TRBD1. Germline V gene lookup returns CDR1 ENHRY and CDR2 SYGVKD. The CDR3 has 17 amino acids. V trimming: 3 bases; J trimming: 1 base; junction bases outside the gene matches: 5. The CDR3 is CAISDAGQGENTGELFF. CDR3 in DNA: TGTGCCATCAGTGATGCCGGACAGGGGGAGAACACCGGGGAGCTGTTTTTT.

The chain employs TRBV20-1 and TRBJ2-1, with 9 bases fitting TRBD1. This CDR3 has 15 amino acids. V lost 4 bases, J lost 6 bases, and 10 bases stayed unmatched. The V gene's germline CDR1 is DFQATT and CDR2 SNEGSKA (reference sequence). CDR3 sequence: CSAKLWTGVCNEQFF. In DNA, the CDR3 is TGCAGTGCTAAGTTGTGGACAGGGGTATGCAATGAGCAGTTCTTC.

This clonotype turned up a few times. This CDR3 is CAISERLAGLDEQFF. In nucleotides, the CDR3 is TGTGCCATCAGTGAGAGACTAGCGGGACTCGATGAGCAGTTCTTC. The J gene is TRBJ2-1, the V gene TRBV10-3, with TRBD2 matching over 11 bases. The CDR3 extends over 15 amino acids. The V gene end was trimmed by 2 bases and the J gene end by 8 bases; junction bases not matched to a gene: 5. Germline CDR1 and CDR2: ENHRY and SYGVKD.

This clonotype was counted only a few times. CDR3 in DNA: TGTGCCACCAGCAGAGAAGGGACTACCAGCTCCTACAATGAGCAGTTCTTC. Protein: CATSREGTTSSYNEQFF. This sequence joins TRBV15 and TRBJ2-1; 7 nucleotides agree with TRBD2. With 0 bases clipped from V and 0 bases from J, the junction kept 5 bases outside the gene matches. This CDR3 region has 17 residues. In germline, CDR1 is LNHNV, CDR2 YYDKDF (reference sequence).

In this sample, this clonotype turned up a few times. This rearrangement joins TRBV6-6 to TRBJ2-3, with TRBD1 identical over 7 bases. The CDR3 runs 15 residues. V trimming: 2 bases; J trimming: 2 bases; junction bases outside the gene matches: 4. Germline CDR1 and CDR2: MNHNY and SVGAGI (reference sequence). The CDR3 sequence: CASSYGDSYTDTQYF. DNA of the CDR3: TGTGCCAGCAGTTACGGGGACAGTTACACAGATACGCAGTATTTT.